A selection of T cell receptor beta chains follows, all from one sample in a study of human T cells and chemical hapten exposure. From the RACE reads, TCRdb called clonotypes with MiXCR, one entry per CDR3 protein. The sample has 35,000 to 55,000 distinct CDR3 sequences, 8.5% to 10% seen once. The sequenced sample was whole blood, obtained in connection with sensitization to the hapten diphenylcyclopropenone (DPC). Receptors were obtained from a woman in her twenties or thirties with alopecia areata. Some clones in this sample may be carry-over from other donors' samples. Both conserved end residues are part of each CDR3. The D gene is left open where the match is weak. Rows may omit the clone size; those that give it use once, few, many or a size class.

v_gene	j_gene	d_gene	abundance	CDR3nt	CDR3aa
TRBV19	TRBJ2-4	TRBD2	-	TGTGCCAGTAGTCTCCTAGCGGGGGTCCGGACCGGGTACAAAAACATTCAGTACTTC	CASSLLAGVRTGYKNIQYF
TRBV6-5	TRBJ1-5	TRBD1	-	TGTGCCAGCAGCCGAGACAGGGTACGGAGTCAGCCCCAGCATTTT	CASSRDRVRSQPQHF
TRBV18	TRBJ2-5	TRBD2	-	TGTGCCAGCTCACCACTTCCCGCGGGGGATCAAGAGACCCAGTACTTC	CASSPLPAGDQETQYF
TRBV5-8	TRBJ1-1	-	-	TGTGCCAGCAGCTTTGCCAGGAACACTGAAGCTTTCTTT	CASSFARNTEAFF
TRBV7-9	TRBJ2-3	TRBD2	few	TGTGCCAGCAGCCCCGGACTAGCGGGGTCTCGCACAGATACGCAGTATTTT	CASSPGLAGSRTDTQYF
TRBV7-2	TRBJ2-3	TRBD2	many	TGTGCCAGCAGCTTAGCCGGAACTAGCGGGGGGGCGGCAGATACGCAGTATTTT	CASSLAGTSGGAADTQYF
TRBV10-3	TRBJ1-2	-	-	TGTGCCATCAGTGGACAGGACTATGGCTACACCTTC	CAISGQDYGYTF
TRBV6-2/TRBV6-3	TRBJ2-1	-	few	TGTGCCAGCAGTTACTTGGGATCGGTCAATGAGCAGTTCTTC	CASSYLGSVNEQFF
TRBV20-1	TRBJ2-3	TRBD2	-	TGCAGTGCTCCACCGGGACTAGCGGTCACAGATACGCAGTATTTT	CSAPPGLAVTDTQYF
TRBV7-2	TRBJ2-3	-	few	TGTGCCAGCAGCTCAACAGGGCCAGATACGCAGTATTTT	CASSSTGPDTQYF
TRBV6-2/TRBV6-3	TRBJ1-5	-	few	TGTGCCAGCAGGACCTGGGGGGCTGACCTTAATCAGCCCCAGCATTTT	CASRTWGADLNQPQHF
TRBV5-5	TRBJ2-4	-	-	TGTGCCAGCAGCTTAGCGAGGGGTCACGACATTCAGTACTTC	CASSLARGHDIQYF
TRBV6-5	TRBJ1-6	-	many	TGTGCCAGCAGTTACTCAGGCACCATGGTGGGTTCACCCCTCCACTTT	CASSYSGTMVGSPLHF
TRBV4-1	TRBJ1-2	-	-	TGCGCCAGCAGCCAAGATGGGATTGCCACCTTC	CASSQDGIATF
TRBV28	TRBJ2-7	TRBD2	few	TGTGCCAGCCAAAGCGGGGGGTACGAGCAGTACTTC	CASQSGGYEQYF
TRBV7-2	TRBJ2-3	-	many	TGTGCCAGCAGCTTCTTCCGGAAACCAGATACGCAGTATTTT	CASSFFRKPDTQYF
TRBV6-1	TRBJ1-1	-	many	TGTGCCAGCAGTGAAGCCGGGAACACTGAAGCTTTCTTT	CASSEAGNTEAFF
TRBV7-7	TRBJ2-7	TRBD1	few	TGTGCTAGCAGCCCGGACAGGGGGTCGGTAGGTGAGCAGTACTTC	CASSPDRGSVGEQYF
TRBV12-3/TRBV12-4	TRBJ1-1	-	-	TGTGCCAGCATTCGACAGGCAATGAACACTGAAGCTTTCTTT	CASIRQAMNTEAFF
TRBV20-1	TRBJ1-5	-	-	TGCAGTGCTAGCATTGGGGGAAATCAGCCCCAGCATTTT	CSASIGGNQPQHF
TRBV6-2/TRBV6-3	TRBJ2-3	TRBD2	few	TGTGCCAGCAGTATTCCCCGACTAGCGGGGGAGGATACGCAGTATTTT	CASSIPRLAGEDTQYF
TRBV7-2	TRBJ2-2	-	few	TGTGCCAGCAGCCGGAGGGGCGGGGCGAACACCGGGGAGCTGTTTTTT	CASSRRGGANTGELFF
TRBV28	TRBJ2-5	-	-	TGTGCCAGCAGTCCGACGACAGGCCAAGAGACCCAGTACTTC	CASSPTTGQETQYF
TRBV2	TRBJ2-3	-	-	TGTGCAAGCAAGGGGGAGATTGCAGATACGCAGTATTTT	CASKGEIADTQYF
TRBV6-5	TRBJ2-7	-	few	TGTGCCAGCAGTTACGGCCAGGGGGGCCCCTACGAGCAGTACTTC	CASSYGQGGPYEQYF
TRBV5-6	TRBJ2-6	TRBD1	few	TGTGCCAGCAGCTTGGCGGACAGGGGGCTTGGGGCCAACGTCCTGACTTTC	CASSLADRGLGANVLTF
TRBV3-1	TRBJ1-6	-	-	TGTGCCAGCAGCCATAGTGGGTCTAATTCACCCCTCCACTTT	CASSHSGSNSPLHF
TRBV5-5	TRBJ2-1	-	-	TGTGCCAGCAGCTTGGGAGCGAGCTCCTACAATGAGCAGTTCTTC	CASSLGASSYNEQFF
TRBV12-3/TRBV12-4	TRBJ1-5	-	many	TGTGCCAGCCGTCTGCGGTGGGATCAGCCCCAGCATTTT	CASRLRWDQPQHF
TRBV5-1	TRBJ2-5	TRBD2	few	TGCGCCAGCAGCTTGGCCGGGACTAGCGGGGGGATACAAGAGACCCAGTACTTC	CASSLAGTSGGIQETQYF
TRBV5-6	TRBJ2-1	TRBD2	once	TGTGCCAGCGCCAAACGGACTAGCGGGGGGAGGAATGAGCAGTTCTTC	CASAKRTSGGRNEQFF
TRBV5-4	TRBJ2-4	TRBD2	few	TGTGCCAGCAGCAGACCCAGCGGGGACGCGGGCAAAAACATTCAGTACTTC	CASSRPSGDAGKNIQYF
TRBV20-1	TRBJ2-1	TRBD1	-	TGCAGTGCTCAGACAGGGGGATGGGTTGGTGAGCAGTTCTTC	CSAQTGGWVGEQFF
TRBV4-2	TRBJ1-1	-	few	TGTGCCAGCAGCCAAGAATCGACAGGCATGAACACTGAAGCTTTCTTT	CASSQESTGMNTEAFF
TRBV28	TRBJ1-6	-	many	TGTGCCAGCAGTCTCGGAGGAGGGGCCGGTTCACCCCTCCACTTT	CASSLGGGAGSPLHF